This TCR beta chain was found in a study of OX40 agonist ivuxolimab in advanced cancers. Study context: Patients in dose escalation had liver, melanoma, kidney or head and neck cancers.

Generated by immunoSEQ multiplex PCR, the TCRdb table keeps only in-frame clones and is missing some. The sample lists roughly 80,000 clones, about four fifths occurring once. CDR3 length: 15 residues. The specimen was CD4+ or CD8+ T cells sorted from blood, collected in a trial of the OX40 agonist ivuxolimab. The chain is built from TRBV21-1 and TRBJ2-7; the D call of TRBD2 is as the table states it, not checked on the DNA. TRBV21-1 is given as a pseudogene. The clonotype comes from an adult with an advanced solid tumor such as melanoma, head and neck, liver or kidney cancer. The DNA of the CDR3 is TGTGCCAGCAGCAAAGAGGAGGACTCCTACTACGAGCAGTACTTC. This gives the protein CASSKEEDSYYEQYF.